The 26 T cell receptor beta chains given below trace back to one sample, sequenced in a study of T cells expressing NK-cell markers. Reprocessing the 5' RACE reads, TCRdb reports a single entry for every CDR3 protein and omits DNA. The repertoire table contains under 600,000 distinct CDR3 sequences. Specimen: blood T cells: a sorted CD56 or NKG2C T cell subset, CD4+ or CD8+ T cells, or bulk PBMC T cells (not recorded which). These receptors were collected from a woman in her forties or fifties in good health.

This CDR3 reads CASSTQGARSPLHF. The gene calls are TRBV5-1 and TRBJ1-6; TCRdb gives TRBD1 as the D gene, but with no DNA this cannot be confirmed. The CDR3 spans 14 residues. CDR1 and CDR2 (germline): SGHRS, YFSETQ.

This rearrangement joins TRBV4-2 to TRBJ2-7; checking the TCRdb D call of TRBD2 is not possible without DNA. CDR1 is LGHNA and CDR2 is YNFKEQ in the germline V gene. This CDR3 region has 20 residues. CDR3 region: CASSQAPIRGTSGFAYEQYF.

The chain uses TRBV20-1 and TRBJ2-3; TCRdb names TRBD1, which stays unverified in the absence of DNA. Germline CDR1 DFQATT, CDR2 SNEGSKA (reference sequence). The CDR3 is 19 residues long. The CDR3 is CSAREVLRQGGVSTDTQYF.

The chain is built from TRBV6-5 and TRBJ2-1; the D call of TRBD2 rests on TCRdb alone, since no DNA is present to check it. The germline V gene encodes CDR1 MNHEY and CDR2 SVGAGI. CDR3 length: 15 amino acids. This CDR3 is CASSGTSGRKNEQFF.

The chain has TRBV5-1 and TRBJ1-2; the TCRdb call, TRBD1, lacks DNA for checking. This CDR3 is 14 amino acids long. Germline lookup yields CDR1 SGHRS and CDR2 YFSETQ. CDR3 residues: CASREDRENYGYTF.

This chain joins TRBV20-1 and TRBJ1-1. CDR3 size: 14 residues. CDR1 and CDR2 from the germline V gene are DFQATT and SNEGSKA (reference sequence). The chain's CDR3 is CSARKRHLYTEAFF.

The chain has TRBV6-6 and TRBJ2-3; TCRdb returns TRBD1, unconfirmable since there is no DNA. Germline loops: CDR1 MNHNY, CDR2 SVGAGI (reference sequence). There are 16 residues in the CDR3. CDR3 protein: CASSPGATAGTDTQYF.

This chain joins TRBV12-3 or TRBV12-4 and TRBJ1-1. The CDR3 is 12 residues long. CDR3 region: CASSDQMGEAFF.

CDR3 in amino acids: CASSLDGRRTGELFF. The chain is built from TRBV7-2 and TRBJ2-2. The germline gives CDR1 SGHTA, CDR2 FQGNSA. This CDR3 spans 15 amino acids.

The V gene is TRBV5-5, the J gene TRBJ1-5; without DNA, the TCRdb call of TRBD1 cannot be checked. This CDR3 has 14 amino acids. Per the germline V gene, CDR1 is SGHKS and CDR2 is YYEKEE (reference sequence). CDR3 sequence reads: CASTPRGDNQPQHF.

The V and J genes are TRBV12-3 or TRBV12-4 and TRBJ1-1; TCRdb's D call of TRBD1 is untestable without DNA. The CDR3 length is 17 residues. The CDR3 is CASSLALGPFLNTEAFF.

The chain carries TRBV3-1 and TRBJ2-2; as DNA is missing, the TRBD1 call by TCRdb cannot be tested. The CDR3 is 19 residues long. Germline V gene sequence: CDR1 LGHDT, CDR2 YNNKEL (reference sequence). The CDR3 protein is CASSPPRGTRLSSTGELFF.

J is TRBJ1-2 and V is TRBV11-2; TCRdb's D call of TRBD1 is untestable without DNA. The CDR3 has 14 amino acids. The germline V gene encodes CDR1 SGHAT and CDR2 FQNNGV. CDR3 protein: CASSLGQFSDGYTF.

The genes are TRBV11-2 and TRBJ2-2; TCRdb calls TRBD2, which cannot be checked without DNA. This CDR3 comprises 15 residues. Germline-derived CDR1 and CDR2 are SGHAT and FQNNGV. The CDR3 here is CASSPSPRRTGELFF.

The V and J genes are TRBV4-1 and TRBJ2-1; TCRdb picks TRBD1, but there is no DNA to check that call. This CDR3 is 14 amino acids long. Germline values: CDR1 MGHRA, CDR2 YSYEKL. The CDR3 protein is CASSQDGGGVSMFF.

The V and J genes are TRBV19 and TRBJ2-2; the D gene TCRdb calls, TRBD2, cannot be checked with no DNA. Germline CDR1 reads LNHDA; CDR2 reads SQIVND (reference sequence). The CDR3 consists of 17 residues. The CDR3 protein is CASIRASGRGNTGELFF.

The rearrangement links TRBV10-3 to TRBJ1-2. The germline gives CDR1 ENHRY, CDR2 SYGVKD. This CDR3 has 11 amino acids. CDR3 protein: CASESAYGYTF.

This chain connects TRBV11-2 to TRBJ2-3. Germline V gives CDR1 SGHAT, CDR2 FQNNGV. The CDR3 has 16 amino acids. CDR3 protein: CASSSVAGGSTDTQYF.

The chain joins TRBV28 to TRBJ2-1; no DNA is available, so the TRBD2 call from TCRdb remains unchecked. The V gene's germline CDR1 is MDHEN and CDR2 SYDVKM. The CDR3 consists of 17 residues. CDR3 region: CASSSNLGLADYNEQFF.

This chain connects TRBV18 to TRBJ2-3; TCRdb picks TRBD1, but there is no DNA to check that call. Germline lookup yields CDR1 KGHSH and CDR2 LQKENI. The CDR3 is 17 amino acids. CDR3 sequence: CASSPLKNRDSTDTQYF.

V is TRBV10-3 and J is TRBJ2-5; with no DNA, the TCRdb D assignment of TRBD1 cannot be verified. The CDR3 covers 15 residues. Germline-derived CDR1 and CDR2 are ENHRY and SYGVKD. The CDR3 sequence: CAISSTGSIQKTQYF.

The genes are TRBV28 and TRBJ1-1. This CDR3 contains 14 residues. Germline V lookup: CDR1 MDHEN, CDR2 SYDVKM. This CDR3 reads CASSLLGRTVGAFF. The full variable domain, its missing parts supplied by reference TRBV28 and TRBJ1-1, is DVKVTQSSRYLVKRTGEKVFLECVQDMDHENMFWYRQDPGLGLRLIYFSYDVKMKEKGDIPEGYSVSREKKERFSLILESASTNQTSMYLCASSLLGRTVGAFFGQGTRLTVV.

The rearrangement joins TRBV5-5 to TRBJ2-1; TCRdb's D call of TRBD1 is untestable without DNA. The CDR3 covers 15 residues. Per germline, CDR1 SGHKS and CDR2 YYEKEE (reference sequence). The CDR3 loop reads CASSRGGAGFYEQFF.

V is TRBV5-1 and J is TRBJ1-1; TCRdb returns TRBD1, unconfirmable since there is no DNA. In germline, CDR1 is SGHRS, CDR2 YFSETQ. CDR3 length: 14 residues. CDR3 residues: CASSPGTSLNEAFF.

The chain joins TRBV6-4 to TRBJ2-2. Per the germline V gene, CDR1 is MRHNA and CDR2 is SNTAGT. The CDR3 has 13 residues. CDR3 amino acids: CASSSWNTGELFF.

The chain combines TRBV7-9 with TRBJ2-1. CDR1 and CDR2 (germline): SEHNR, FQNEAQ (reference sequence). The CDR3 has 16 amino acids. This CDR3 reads CASSSRTLSSYNEQFF.